The rows below give T cell receptor beta chains drawn from one sample of a study of T cells in Graves' hyperthyroidism and ophthalmopathy. TCRdb re-derived calls from the multiplex PCR reads in MiXCR, one entry per CDR3 protein. The table lists about 96,000 distinct CDR3 sequences, about half of them singletons. Sequencing used blood. These receptors all stem from a woman between 40 and 55 years old with Graves' hyperthyroidism. The CDR3 runs from the conserved cysteine through the conserved F or W. Each record gives: J gene, V gene, clone size, D gene, CDR3 DNA, CDR3 protein. The D gene is left open where the match is weak. Clone size is not always given. Where it is, it says once, few, many or a class for expanded clones.

j_gene: TRBJ2-5
v_gene: TRBV25-1
abundance: .
d_gene: TRBD2
CDR3nt: TGTGCCAGCAGTGCTAGAGATTGGTATAGCGGGAGTGTATTGGAGACCCAGTACTTC
CDR3aa: CASSARDWYSGSVLETQYF

j_gene: TRBJ1-6
v_gene: TRBV10-3
abundance: .
d_gene: .
CDR3nt: TGTGCCATCAGGGACCGAAATAATTCACCCCTCCACTTT
CDR3aa: CAIRDRNNSPLHF

j_gene: TRBJ2-5
v_gene: TRBV7-2
abundance: .
d_gene: .
CDR3nt: TGTGCCAGCAGCTTAGGGCCGGCTAGCGTGGAGACCCAGTACTTC
CDR3aa: CASSLGPASVETQYF

j_gene: TRBJ1-1
v_gene: TRBV7-2
abundance: many
d_gene: TRBD1
CDR3nt: TGTGCCAGCATCAGGGGGGGATTGAACACTGAAGCTTTCTTT
CDR3aa: CASIRGGLNTEAFF

j_gene: TRBJ2-5
v_gene: TRBV20-1
abundance: .
d_gene: TRBD1
CDR3nt: TGCAGTGCTAAGCAGGGGGTTTCCCCGGAGACCCAGTACTTC
CDR3aa: CSAKQGVSPETQYF

j_gene: TRBJ2-7
v_gene: TRBV13
abundance: .
d_gene: TRBD2
CDR3nt: TGTGCCAGCAGCTTAGGACTAGCGGGAGGTTACGAGCAGTACTTC
CDR3aa: CASSLGLAGGYEQYF

j_gene: TRBJ2-5
v_gene: TRBV2
abundance: once
d_gene: TRBD2
CDR3nt: TGTGCCAGCAGCGCCCCCGGAAGCGGGAGGGGAGAGACCCAGTACTTC
CDR3aa: CASSAPGSGRGETQYF

j_gene: TRBJ2-1
v_gene: TRBV20-1
abundance: many
d_gene: .
CDR3nt: TGCAGTGCCCCCCCCGGGGTCCAGGGGCACAATGAGCAGTTCTTC
CDR3aa: CSAPPGVQGHNEQFF

j_gene: TRBJ1-2
v_gene: TRBV20-1
abundance: .
d_gene: .
CDR3nt: TGCAGTGCTAAGTTCGCCGGGGCCAACTATGGCTACACCTTC
CDR3aa: CSAKFAGANYGYTF

j_gene: TRBJ2-5
v_gene: TRBV20-1
abundance: .
d_gene: .
CDR3nt: TGCAGTGCTAGAGACGGGGCAGGTCTGGAGACCCAGTACTTC
CDR3aa: CSARDGAGLETQYF

j_gene: TRBJ2-5
v_gene: TRBV14
abundance: few
d_gene: TRBD2
CDR3nt: TGTGCCAGCAGCCCTGGACTAGCGGAGCGAGAGACCCAGTACTTC
CDR3aa: CASSPGLAERETQYF

j_gene: TRBJ2-5
v_gene: TRBV5-6
abundance: many
d_gene: .
CDR3nt: TGTGCCAGCTGGTGGTACGGGACAAGCCAAGAGACCCAGTACTTC
CDR3aa: CASWWYGTSQETQYF

j_gene: TRBJ1-5
v_gene: TRBV2
abundance: .
d_gene: .
CDR3nt: TGTGCCAGCAGTGATTCGGGGGCGAGTCAGCCCCAGCATTTT
CDR3aa: CASSDSGASQPQHF

j_gene: TRBJ2-7
v_gene: TRBV2
abundance: many
d_gene: .
CDR3nt: TGTGCCAGCGGAAGGGGCCTGTCCTACGAGCAGTACTTC
CDR3aa: CASGRGLSYEQYF

j_gene: TRBJ1-6
v_gene: TRBV29-1
abundance: .
d_gene: TRBD1
CDR3nt: TGCAGCGCCAGACCCGGGACAGGGGGCGCATTGGATAATTCACCCCTCCACTTT
CDR3aa: CSARPGTGGALDNSPLHF

j_gene: TRBJ2-3
v_gene: TRBV7-8
abundance: .
d_gene: .
CDR3nt: TGCGCCAGCAGCCCGTTGAGGGATACGCAGTATTTT
CDR3aa: CASSPLRDTQYF

j_gene: TRBJ2-6
v_gene: TRBV7-8
abundance: .
d_gene: .
CDR3nt: TGCGCCAGCAGCCAAGTAGCACAGCCCGACTACGTCCTGACTTTC
CDR3aa: CASSQVAQPDYVLTF

j_gene: TRBJ2-3
v_gene: TRBV12-3/TRBV12-4
abundance: .
d_gene: TRBD1
CDR3nt: TGTGCCAGTGACAGGGGGCGCACAGATACGCAGTATTTT
CDR3aa: CASDRGRTDTQYF

j_gene: TRBJ1-5
v_gene: TRBV2
abundance: .
d_gene: TRBD1
CDR3nt: TGTGCCAGCAGTACACAGGGGTATAATCAGCCCCAGCATTTT
CDR3aa: CASSTQGYNQPQHF

j_gene: TRBJ2-5
v_gene: TRBV5-1
abundance: .
d_gene: TRBD1
CDR3nt: TGCGCCAGCAGCTATGGACAGGGGATCGAAGAAGAGACCCAGTACTTC
CDR3aa: CASSYGQGIEEETQYF

j_gene: TRBJ1-5
v_gene: TRBV10-3
abundance: few
d_gene: .
CDR3nt: TGTGCCATCAGTGCTAGCAATCAGCCCCAGCATTTT
CDR3aa: CAISASNQPQHF

j_gene: TRBJ1-5
v_gene: TRBV7-2
abundance: .
d_gene: .
CDR3nt: TGTGCCAGCAGCTCGGGGGGACAGCCCCAGCATTTT
CDR3aa: CASSSGGQPQHF

j_gene: TRBJ1-1
v_gene: TRBV7-2
abundance: many
d_gene: TRBD1
CDR3nt: TGTGCCAGCAGCTTCCTCGGACAGGGGGCAGGTGAAGCTTTCTTT
CDR3aa: CASSFLGQGAGEAFF

j_gene: TRBJ2-7
v_gene: TRBV7-2
abundance: .
d_gene: TRBD2
CDR3nt: TGTGCCAGCAGCTGGTCCGGGGTGACTAGCGGGAGTTACGAGCAGTACTTC
CDR3aa: CASSWSGVTSGSYEQYF

j_gene: TRBJ2-7
v_gene: TRBV9
abundance: .
d_gene: .
CDR3nt: TGTGCCAGCAGCCGAGACTCGGACTACGAGCAGTACTTC
CDR3aa: CASSRDSDYEQYF

j_gene: TRBJ1-1
v_gene: TRBV20-1
abundance: .
d_gene: TRBD1
CDR3nt: TGCAGTGCTAGATTGGGAAACAGGGGTGGCACTGAAGCTTTCTTT
CDR3aa: CSARLGNRGGTEAFF

j_gene: TRBJ2-5
v_gene: TRBV7-9
abundance: .
d_gene: TRBD2
CDR3nt: TGTGCCAGCAGGCGGGGGGCAGAGACCCAGTACTTC
CDR3aa: CASRRGAETQYF

j_gene: TRBJ2-3
v_gene: TRBV12-3/TRBV12-4
abundance: many
d_gene: .
CDR3nt: TGTGCCAGCAGGGGCGGGAGCACAGATACGCAGTATTTT
CDR3aa: CASRGGSTDTQYF